This is a list of T cell receptor beta chains from one sample in a study of T-cell reconstitution after alpha-beta-depleted transplantation in children. TCRdb reanalysed the PCR reads using MiXCR and keeps one entry per CDR3 protein. The repertoire holds about 900,000 distinct CDR3 sequences, roughly 29% seen once, with 25% to 35% in the top ten. The sequenced sample was PBMCs, mostly from graft donor cells, obtained 360 days after TCRalphabeta/CD19-depleted stem cell transplant. The receptors originated from a boy younger than two who had a stem cell transplant for SCID, so the T cells may come from the graft donor. Each CDR3 is given with its conserved first and last residue. The D gene is left open where the match is weak. Only part of the rows carry a size: once, few, many, or a class if the clone is expanded.

TRBJ2-1,.,TRBV4-2,.,TGTGCCAGCAGCCAAGATCAGGGACGGGCCTACAATGAGCAGTTCTTC,CASSQDQGRAYNEQFF
TRBJ2-5,few,TRBV9,.,TGTGCCAGCAGCGTGGACCTCCAAGAGACCCAGTACTTC,CASSVDLQETQYF
TRBJ2-5,.,TRBV12-3/TRBV12-4,.,TGTGCCAGCAGTTTAACCAGACAGGACGAGACCCAGTACTTC,CASSLTRQDETQYF
TRBJ1-1,few,TRBV6-6,TRBD1,TGTGCCAGCACCTCCGGACAGGCGTGGGCTTTCTTT,CASTSGQAWAFF
TRBJ2-1,.,TRBV9,.,TGTGCCAGCAGCCTAGGAGGGGGCCCTGAGCAGTTCTTC,CASSLGGGPEQFF
TRBJ1-5,.,TRBV16,.,TGTGCCAGCAGCCAATTGGGGACCCAGCCCCAGCATTTT,CASSQLGTQPQHF
TRBJ1-4,few,TRBV4-1,TRBD1,TGCGCCAGCAGCGAACCTACAGGGGGTAGAGAAAAACTGTTTTTT,CASSEPTGGREKLFF
TRBJ2-4,.,TRBV18,.,TGTGCCAGCTCACCACGACAGGTGGACAACCTAAACATTCAGTACTTC,CASSPRQVDNLNIQYF
TRBJ1-5,.,TRBV25-1,.,TGTGCCAGCAGCGCTACGGACAGACCTAGCAATCAGCCCCAGCATTTT,CASSATDRPSNQPQHF
TRBJ2-7,.,TRBV5-1,.,TGCGCCAGCAGCCCTGGGCCCGGGACGGCGTCCTACGAGCAGTACTTC,CASSPGPGTASYEQYF
TRBJ2-2,once,TRBV19,.,TGTGCCAGTAAGGTGGGCCCACCCCCCACCGGGGAGCTGTTTTTT,CASKVGPPPTGELFF
TRBJ2-2,few,TRBV7-9,TRBD2,TGTGCCAGCAGCCCCGGGCGAGCGGGGCACACCGGGGAGCTGTTTTTT,CASSPGRAGHTGELFF
TRBJ1-3,.,TRBV4-1,TRBD1,TGCGCCAGCAGCCACCGCGTGACAGGGGCATTAGGGTCTGGAAACACCATATATTTT,CASSHRVTGALGSGNTIYF
TRBJ2-3,many,TRBV5-1,.,TGTGCCAGCAGCTCGACCACAGATACGCAGTATTTT,CASSSTTDTQYF
TRBJ2-1,.,TRBV5-1,.,TGCGCCAGCAGCTTGTTAGGGGGGCCTAATGAGCAGTTCTTC,CASSLLGGPNEQFF
TRBJ2-3,few,TRBV9,TRBD2,TGTGCCAGCAGCGGGCGGTCTCAACATTCCGGTCTAGCGGGCACAGATACGCAGTATTTT,CASSGRSQHSGLAGTDTQYF
TRBJ1-5,few,TRBV11-2,.,TGTGCCAGCAGCTTTCGAAGGGATAATCAGCCCCAGCATTTT,CASSFRRDNQPQHF
TRBJ1-5,.,TRBV27,TRBD1,TGTGCCAGCAAGGGGGCCCGAAATCAGCCCCAGCATTTT,CASKGARNQPQHF
TRBJ2-1,.,TRBV5-1,TRBD2,TGCGCCAGCAGCTTGGCTAGCGGGGTCCCGAATGAGCAGTTCTTC,CASSLASGVPNEQFF
TRBJ2-3,.,TRBV10-3,TRBD2,TGTGCCATCAGTGAGTCGCGCGGGGGGCCCGGCGGTACGCAGTATTTT,CAISESRGGPGGTQYF